The 15 T cell receptor beta chains in this list originate from one sample, sequenced in a study of cytomegalovirus exposure and HLA in healthy donors. Primers included in the PCR were 60 Vbeta and 13 Jbeta primers. TCRdb's table, derived via immunoSEQ multiplex PCR, lists solely in-frame clones and lacks some. This sample has about 160,000 clones, with over 70% found just once. Sequencing was performed on PBMCs. The receptor set was obtained from a woman between 50 and 59 years old in good health and CMV-seropositive.

The chain is built from TRBV18 and TRBJ1-1; the D gene is possibly TRBD1 (5 bases). This CDR3 region has 14 residues. V was shortened by 0 bases and J by 10 bases, with 15 bases between the two germline ends. Germline loops: CDR1 KGHSH, CDR2 LQKENI. The CDR3 sequence is CASSPPGQKGRAFF. As DNA, the CDR3 is TGTGCCAGCTCACCACCGGGGCAAAAGGGTAGAGCTTTCTTT.

This sequence joins TRBV19 and TRBJ2-2, with D unclear. The CDR3 runs 14 residues. The V and J ends lost 1 base and 4 bases respectively, with 7 bases between them. Per germline, CDR1 LNHDA and CDR2 SQIVND (reference sequence). The CDR3 loop is CASSIARVTGELFF. CDR3 nucleotides: TGTGCCAGTAGTATAGCGAGAGTCACCGGGGAGCTGTTTTTT.

The chain is built from TRBV5-8 and TRBJ1-3; tentatively, D is TRBD1 (5 bases). Per the germline V gene, CDR1 is SGHTS and CDR2 is YDEGEE. V lost 4 bases, J lost 0 bases, and 14 bases lay in between. This CDR3 is built from 16 residues. CDR3 amino acids: CASSRRGLSSGNTIYF. CDR3 bases: TGTGCCAGCAGCAGACGGGGACTGAGCTCTGGAAACACCATATATTTT.

This clone occurred a few times. The V and J genes are TRBV6-5 and TRBJ2-5, with D uncertain. Trimming took 5 bases from V and 5 from J, leaving 12 bases between them. The germline V gene has CDR1 MNHEY and CDR2 SVGAGI. This CDR3 has 13 amino acids. Written as DNA, the CDR3 is TGTGCCAGCAGTCGGTCTGAGAGGGAGACCCAGTACTTC. It specifies CASSRSERETQYF.

The V call is TRBV7-9, the J call TRBJ1-1; unclear D gene. Trimming shortened V by 0 bases and J by 0 bases, and 8 bases separated the two germline ends. Germline CDR1 SEHNR, CDR2 FQNEAQ (reference sequence). The CDR3 covers 15 residues. As DNA, the CDR3 is TGTGCCAGCAGCTTAGCCCCAGTCATGAACACTGAAGCTTTCTTT. It is translated as CASSLAPVMNTEAFF.

CDR3 sequence reads: CASSVVSGGDYGYTF. The CDR3 DNA follows: TGTGCCAGCAGCGTAGTCTCCGGCGGGGACTATGGCTACACCTTC. The V call is TRBV9, the J call TRBJ1-2; unclear D gene. The germline V and J ends were trimmed by 0 bases and 3 bases, with 12 bases remaining between them. Germline CDR1 SGDLS, CDR2 YYNGEE. The CDR3 runs to 15 residues.

Only a few counts were recorded for this clone. The chain is built from TRBV27 and TRBJ2-7; tentatively, D is TRBD1 (5 bases). V was clipped by 10 bases and J by 3 bases, with 10 bases between them. CDR3 size: 11 residues. Per germline, CDR1 MNHEY and CDR2 SMNVEV (reference sequence). Here the CDR3 reads CATQGNYEQYF. DNA of the CDR3: TGTGCCACCCAGGGAAACTACGAGCAGTACTTC.

The CDR3 loop is CASKYRGYSGANVLTF. Written as DNA, the CDR3 is TGTGCCAGCAAATACAGGGGATACTCTGGGGCCAACGTCCTGACTTTC. This rearrangement joins TRBV27 to TRBJ2-6, with 7 bases that match TRBD1. Germline CDR1 reads MNHEY; CDR2 reads SMNVEV (reference sequence). The V and J ends lost 7 bases and 0 bases, in that order; junction bases with no gene match: 6. The CDR3 runs 16 residues. The full variable domain, rest sourced from reference TRBV27 and TRBJ2-6, is EAQVTQNPRYLITVTGKKLTVTCSQNMNHEYMSWYRQDPGLGLRQIYYSMNVEVTDKGDVPEGYKVSRKEKRNFPLILESPSPNQTSLYFCASKYRGYSGANVLTFGAGSRLTVL.

V gene TRBV9 combines with J gene TRBJ2-7; D is perhaps TRBD1 (6 bases). The CDR3 extends over 13 amino acids. The V gene's germline CDR1 is SGDLS and CDR2 YYNGEE. V was pared by 3 bases and J by 5 bases, with 12 bases between. CDR3 nucleotides: TGTGCCAGCAGCGAGGACAGAGACGACGAGCAGTACTTC. It translates to CASSEDRDDEQYF.

Concerning this clone itself: Other DNA sequences within the sample encode an identical CDR3. The chain combines TRBV11-2 with TRBJ1-5; D unresolved. In germline, CDR1 is SGHAT, CDR2 FQNNGV. Trimming cost V 0 bases and J 1 base, with 7 bases left between them. This CDR3 comprises 15 residues. The CDR3 DNA sequence: TGTGCCAGCAGCTTAGATCCCAGAAGCAATCAGCCCCAGCATTTT. Protein sequence: CASSLDPRSNQPQHF.

The rearrangement links TRBV6-5 to TRBJ1-4; D gene uncertain. V lost 0 bases to trimming and J lost 0 bases, with 2 bases between them. Germline V gives CDR1 MNHEY, CDR2 SVGAGI. The length of the CDR3 is 14 residues. CDR3 nucleotide sequence: TGTGCCAGCAGTTACTCCGCAACTAATGAAAAACTGTTTTTT. Translating it yields CASSYSATNEKLFF.

This chain links TRBV29-1 with TRBJ1-1, with 8 bases lining up with TRBD1. The CDR3 contains 12 residues. The V and J ends lost 7 bases and 1 base, in that order; junction bases with no gene match: 2. Germline V gene data show CDR1 as SQVTM and CDR2 as ANQGSEA. CDR3 in DNA: TGCAGCGCAGACAGGGGGAACACTGAAGCTTTCTTT. It translates to CSADRGNTEAFF.

This sequence joins TRBV5-4 and TRBJ1-2, with 7 bases lining up with TRBD1. In germline, CDR1 is SGHNT, CDR2 YYREEE (reference sequence). Trimming cost V 1 base and J 7 bases; bases outside gene matches: 4. The CDR3 covers 13 residues. The CDR3 reads CASSLRGGAGYTF. The CDR3 bases are TGTGCCAGCAGCTTGAGAGGGGGCGCTGGCTACACCTTC.

The chain uses TRBV2 and TRBJ1-1; D not certain. Trimming cost V 5 bases and J 0 bases, with 13 bases left between them. CDR3 length: 15 residues. The germline CDR1 and CDR2 sequences are SNHLY and FYNNEI. The CDR3 DNA reads as TGTGCCAGCAGTCGAGAGGTACCTGTGAACACTGAAGCTTTCTTT. Its translation is CASSREVPVNTEAFF. The entire variable domain, with the rest obtained from reference TRBV2 and TRBJ1-1, is as follows: EPEVTQTPSHQVTQMGQEVILRCVPISNHLYFYWYRQILGQKVEFLVSFYNNEISEKSEIFDDQFSVERPDGSNFTLKIRSTKLEDSAMYFCASSREVPVNTEAFFGQGTRLTVV.

V usage is TRBV18 and J usage is TRBJ2-5; 7 bases line up with TRBD1. CDR3 length equals 14 residues. Germline CDR1 and CDR2: KGHSH and LQKENI. The V gene end was trimmed by 3 bases and the J gene end by 3 bases; junction bases not matched to a gene: 4. CDR3 loop: CASSPGTEKETQYF. The CDR3 DNA is TGTGCCAGCTCACCCGGGACAGAAAAAGAGACCCAGTACTTC. The whole variable domain, filled in from reference TRBV18 and TRBJ2-5, reads NAGVMQNPRHLVRRRGQEARLRCSPMKGHSHVYWYRQLPEEGLKFMVYLQKENIIDESGMPKERFSAEFPKEGPSILRIQQVVRGDSAAYFCASSPGTEKETQYFGPGTRLLVL.